This T cell receptor beta chain was captured in a study of control samples from healthy donors and cancer patients. Germline CDR1 SQVTM, CDR2 ANQGSEA. V shed 7 bases and J shed 7 bases, with 10 bases lying between them. The CDR3 extends over 11 amino acids. Clones were sequenced by immunoSEQ multiplex PCR, and TCRdb holds only the in-frame ones, with some missing. The repertoire holds fewer than 200,000 clones, just under 95% seen once, with approximately 4% in the top ten. The chain joins TRBV29-1 to TRBJ1-4; no definite D call. The TCR originated in a woman between 55 and 75 years old in good health. The sample consisted of blood. CDR3: CSGTRGEKLFF. CDR3 nucleotide sequence: TGCAGCGGGACCCGGGGTGAAAAACTGTTTTTT.